Sequencing of this TCR beta chain was carried out in a study of blood T cell repertoires in COVID-19. On the study more broadly: COVID-19 samples, acute and convalescent, were from the United States, Italy and Spain. In each case, the material was cDNA or gDNA derived from T cells, B-cell-depleted T cells, or PBMCs.

Original processing methods: Amplification of reference gene primers provided the estimated nucleated cell counts. Here immunoSEQ multiplex PCR was the method, and the copy in TCRdb shows in-frame clones only, minus some. The V and J calls and clone size were taken over from that table, and D and trimming were inferred from the DNA. Counted here are 300,000 to 450,000 clones, 85% occurring once; the ten biggest clones make up about 3.6%. Germline V gene sequence: CDR1 SQVTM, CDR2 ANQGSEA. The V and J ends lost 2 bases and 5 bases, in that order; junction bases with no gene match: 10. CDR3 length equals 15 residues.

V usage is TRBV29-1 and J usage is TRBJ2-3, with 7 bases that match TRBD2. The receptor was derived from a woman aged 18-30 years with acute or convalescent COVID-19. Material: peripheral blood. The CDR3 here is CSVESRRESKDTQYF. The CDR3 DNA follows: TGCAGCGTTGAAAGTCGGCGGGAGTCTAAAGATACGCAGTATTTT.